This TCR beta chain originates from a study of blood T cell repertoires in COVID-19. Study-level information: Both acute and convalescent COVID-19 samples were obtained from the United States, Italy and Spain.

Trimming removed 4 bases from V and 7 bases from J; junction bases left unmatched: 11. This CDR3 has 16 residues. The germline CDR1 and CDR2 sequences are SGHRS and YFSETQ. Original handling: Scientists estimated how many nucleated cells there were by amplifying reference gene primers. TCRdb's table, derived via immunoSEQ multiplex PCR, lists solely in-frame clones and lacks some. For V, J and clone size, that table is used; D and trimming come from the DNA. The repertoire holds 310,000 or so clones, with around nine tenths as singletons. Sequencing was performed on peripheral blood. The clonotype comes from a woman between 45 and 65 years old with active or convalescent COVID-19. V is TRBV5-1 and J is TRBJ1-2; 12 positions agree with TRBD1. In nucleotides, the CDR3 is TGCGCCAGCAGCGAAGGGATTGGGGACAGGGGGCTTGGCTACACCTTC. Protein product: CASSEGIGDRGLGYTF.